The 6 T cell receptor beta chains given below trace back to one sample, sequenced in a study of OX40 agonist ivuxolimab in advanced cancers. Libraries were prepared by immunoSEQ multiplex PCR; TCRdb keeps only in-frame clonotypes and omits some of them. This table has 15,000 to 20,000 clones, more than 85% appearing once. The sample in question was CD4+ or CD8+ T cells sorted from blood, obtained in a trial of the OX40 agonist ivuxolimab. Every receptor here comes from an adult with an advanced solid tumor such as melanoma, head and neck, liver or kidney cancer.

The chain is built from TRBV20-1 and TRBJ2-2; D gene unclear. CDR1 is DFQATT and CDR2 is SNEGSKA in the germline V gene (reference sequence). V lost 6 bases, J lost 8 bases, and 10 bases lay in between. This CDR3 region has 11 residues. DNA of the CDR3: TGCAGTGCCCCCCAAGGGGGGGAGCTGTTTTTT. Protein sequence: CSAPQGGELFF.

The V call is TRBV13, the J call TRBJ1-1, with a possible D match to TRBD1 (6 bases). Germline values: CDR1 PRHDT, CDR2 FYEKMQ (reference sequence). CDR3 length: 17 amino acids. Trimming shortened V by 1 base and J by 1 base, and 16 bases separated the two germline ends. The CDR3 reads CASSLDGTDSPNTEAFF. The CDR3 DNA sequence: TGTGCCAGCAGCTTAGATGGGACGGACAGCCCGAACACTGAAGCTTTCTTT.

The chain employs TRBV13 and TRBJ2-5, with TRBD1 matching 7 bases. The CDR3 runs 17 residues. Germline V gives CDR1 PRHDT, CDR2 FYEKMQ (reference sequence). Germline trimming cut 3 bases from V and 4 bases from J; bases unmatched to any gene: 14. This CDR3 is CASSFTSDRVGPETQYF. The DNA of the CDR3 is TGTGCCAGCAGCTTTACATCTGACAGGGTAGGCCCAGAGACCCAGTACTTC.

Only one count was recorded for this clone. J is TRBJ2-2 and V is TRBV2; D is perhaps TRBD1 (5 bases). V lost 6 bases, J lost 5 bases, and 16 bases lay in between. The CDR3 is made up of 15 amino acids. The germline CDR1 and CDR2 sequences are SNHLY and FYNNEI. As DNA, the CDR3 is TGTGCCAGCAGGGCCAGCCCCCCAGGGACCGGGGAGCTGTTTTTT. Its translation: CASRASPPGTGELFF.

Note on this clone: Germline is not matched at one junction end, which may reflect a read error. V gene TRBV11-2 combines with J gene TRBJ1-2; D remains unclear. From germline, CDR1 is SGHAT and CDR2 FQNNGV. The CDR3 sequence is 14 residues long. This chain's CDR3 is CASSLDSGNYGYTF. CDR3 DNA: TGTGCCAGCAGCCTAGACTCGGGAAACTATGGCTACACCTTC.

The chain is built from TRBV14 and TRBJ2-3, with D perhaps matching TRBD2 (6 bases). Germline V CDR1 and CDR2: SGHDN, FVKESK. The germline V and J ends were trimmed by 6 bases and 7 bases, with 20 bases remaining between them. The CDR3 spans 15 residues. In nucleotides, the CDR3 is TGTGCCAGCAGTCGGAGGTGGGGGGAGGACCATACGCAGTATTTT. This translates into CASSRRWGEDHTQYF.